The clone carrying this T cell receptor beta chain has at least ten counts. The source of the sample is a study of T-cell reconstitution after alpha-beta-depleted transplantation in children. CDR1 is LNHNV and CDR2 is YYDKDF in the germline V gene (reference sequence). The CDR3 has 16 residues. The ends were cut back, 0 bases at V and 0 bases at J, with 6 bases in the middle. A TCRbeta library incorporating unique molecular identifiers was prepared. TCRdb processed the PCR reads anew with MiXCR; each CDR3 protein has one entry. The repertoire holds about 640,000 distinct CDR3 sequences, with roughly 15% as singletons.

The origin of this receptor is a human donor who donated a stem cell graft to a child with acute myeloid leukemia. The chain combines TRBV15 with TRBJ2-6; D perhaps matches TRBD1 (5 bases). Sample: PBMCs from the stem cell graft donor, taken from the stem cell graft. CDR3 region: CATSRERGSGANVLTF. Here the CDR3 DNA reads TGTGCCACCAGCAGAGAAAGGGGCTCTGGGGCCAACGTCCTGACTTTC. The whole variable domain, remainder taken from reference TRBV15 and TRBJ2-6, is DAMVIQNPRYQVTQFGKPVTLSCSQTLNHNVMYWYQQKSSQAPKLLFHYYDKDFNNEADTPDNFQSRRPNTSFCFLDIRSPGLGDTAMYLCATSRERGSGANVLTFGAGSRLTVL.